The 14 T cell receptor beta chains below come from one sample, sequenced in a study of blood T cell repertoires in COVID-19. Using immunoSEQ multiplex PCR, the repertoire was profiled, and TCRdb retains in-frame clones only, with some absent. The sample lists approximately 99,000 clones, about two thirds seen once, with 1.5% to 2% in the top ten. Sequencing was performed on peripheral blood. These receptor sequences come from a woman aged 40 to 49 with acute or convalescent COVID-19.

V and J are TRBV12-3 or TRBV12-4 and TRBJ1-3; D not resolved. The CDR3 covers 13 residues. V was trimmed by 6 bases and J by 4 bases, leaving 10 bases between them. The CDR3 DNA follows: TGTGCCAGCAGCCCGTTCTCCGGAAACACCATATATTTT. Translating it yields CASSPFSGNTIYF.

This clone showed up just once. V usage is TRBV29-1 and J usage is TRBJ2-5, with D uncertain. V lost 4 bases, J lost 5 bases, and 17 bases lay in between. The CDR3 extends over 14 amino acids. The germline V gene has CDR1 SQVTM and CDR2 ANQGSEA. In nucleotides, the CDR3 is TGCAGCGTTGGCGGCTACCAAGCGAAGGAGACCCAGTACTTC. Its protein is CSVGGYQAKETQYF. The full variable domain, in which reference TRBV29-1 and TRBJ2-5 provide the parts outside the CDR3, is SAVISQKPSRDICQRGTSLTIQCQVDSQVTMMFWYRQQPGQSLTLIATANQGSEATYESGFVIDKFPISRPNLTFSTLTVSNMSPEDSSIYLCSVGGYQAKETQYFGPGTRLLVL.

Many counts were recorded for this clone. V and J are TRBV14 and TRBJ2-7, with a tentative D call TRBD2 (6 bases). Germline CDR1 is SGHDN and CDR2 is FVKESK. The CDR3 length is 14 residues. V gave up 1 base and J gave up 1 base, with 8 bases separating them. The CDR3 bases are TGTGCCAGCAGCCAAGGGGGGAGGTCCTACGAGCAGTACTTC. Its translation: CASSQGGRSYEQYF. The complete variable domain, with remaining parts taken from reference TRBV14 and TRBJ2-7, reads EAGVTQFPSHSVIEKGQTVTLRCDPISGHDNLYWYRRVMGKEIKFLLHFVKESKQDESGMPNNRFLAERTGGTYSTLKVQPAELEDSGVYFCASSQGGRSYEQYFGPGTRLTVT.

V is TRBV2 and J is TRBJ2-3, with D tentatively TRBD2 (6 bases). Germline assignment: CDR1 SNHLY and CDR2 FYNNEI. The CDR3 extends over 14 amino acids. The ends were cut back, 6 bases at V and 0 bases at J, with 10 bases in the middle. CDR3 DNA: TGTGCCAGCAGCGGGGGAGCTAGCACAGATACGCAGTATTTT. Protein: CASSGGASTDTQYF.

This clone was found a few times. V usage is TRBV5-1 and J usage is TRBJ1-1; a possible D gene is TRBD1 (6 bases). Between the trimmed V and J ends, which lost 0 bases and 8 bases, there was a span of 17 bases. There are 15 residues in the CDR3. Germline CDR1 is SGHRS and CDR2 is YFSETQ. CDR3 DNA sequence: TGCGCCAGCAGCTTGGGTGGGGGCTTGAGGGTAGAAGCTTTCTTT. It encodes CASSLGGGLRVEAFF.

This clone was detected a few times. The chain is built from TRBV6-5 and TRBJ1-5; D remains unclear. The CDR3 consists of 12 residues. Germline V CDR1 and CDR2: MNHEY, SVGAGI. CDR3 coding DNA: TGTGCTGAGTCCCAGGGCAATCAGCCCCAGCATTTT. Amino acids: CAESQGNQPQHF.

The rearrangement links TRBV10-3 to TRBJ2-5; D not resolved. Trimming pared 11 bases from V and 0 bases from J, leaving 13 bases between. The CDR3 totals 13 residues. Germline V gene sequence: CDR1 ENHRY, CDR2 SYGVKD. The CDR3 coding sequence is TGTGCCGCGGCTCGTCAGTACCAAGAGACCCAGTACTTC. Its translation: CAAARQYQETQYF.

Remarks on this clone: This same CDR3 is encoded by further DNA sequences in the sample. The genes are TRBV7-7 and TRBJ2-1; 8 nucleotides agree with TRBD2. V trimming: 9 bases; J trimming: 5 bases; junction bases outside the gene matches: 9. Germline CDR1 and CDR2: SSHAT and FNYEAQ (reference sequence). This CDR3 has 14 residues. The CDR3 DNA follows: TGTGCCAGTTCCCCAGGACTAGCTAACAATGAGCAGTTCTTC. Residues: CASSPGLANNEQFF.

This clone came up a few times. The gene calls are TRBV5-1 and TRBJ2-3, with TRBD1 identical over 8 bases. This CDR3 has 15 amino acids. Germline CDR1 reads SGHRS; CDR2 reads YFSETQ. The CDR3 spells CASKAAQGARDTQYF. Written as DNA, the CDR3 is TGCGCTTCAAAAGCAGCTCAGGGGGCGCGAGATACGCAGTATTTT. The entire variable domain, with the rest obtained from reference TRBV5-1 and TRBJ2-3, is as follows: KAGVTQTPRYLIKTRGQQVTLSCSPISGHRSVSWYQQTPGQGLQFLFEYFSETQRNKGNFPGRFSGRQFSNSRSEMNVSTLELGDSALYLCASKAAQGARDTQYFGPGTRLTVL.

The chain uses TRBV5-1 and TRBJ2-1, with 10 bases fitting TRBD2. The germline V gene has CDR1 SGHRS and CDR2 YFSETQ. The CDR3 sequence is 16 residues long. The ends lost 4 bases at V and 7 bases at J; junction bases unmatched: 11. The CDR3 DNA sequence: TGCGCCAGCAGCCCACGTCTAGCGGGGGAGGCAAATGAGCAGTTCTTC. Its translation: CASSPRLAGEANEQFF.

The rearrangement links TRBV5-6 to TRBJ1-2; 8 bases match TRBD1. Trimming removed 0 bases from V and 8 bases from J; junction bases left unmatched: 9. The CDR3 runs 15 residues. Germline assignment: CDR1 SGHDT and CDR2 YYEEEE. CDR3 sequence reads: CASSLGPDRGRGYTF. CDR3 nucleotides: TGTGCCAGCAGCTTGGGCCCAGACAGGGGCCGAGGCTACACCTTC.

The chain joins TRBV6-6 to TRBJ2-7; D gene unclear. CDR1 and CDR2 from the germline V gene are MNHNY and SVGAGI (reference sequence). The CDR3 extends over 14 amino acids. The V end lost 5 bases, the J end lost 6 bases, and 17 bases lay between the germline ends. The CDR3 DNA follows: TGTGCCAGCAGTCTATCCGCAGAGGATTCCGAGCAGTACTTC. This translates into CASSLSAEDSEQYF.

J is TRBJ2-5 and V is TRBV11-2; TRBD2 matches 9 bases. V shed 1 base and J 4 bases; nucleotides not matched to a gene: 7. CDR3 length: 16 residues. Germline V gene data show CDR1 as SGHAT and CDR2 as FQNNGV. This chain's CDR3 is CASSLGRGGGGETQYF. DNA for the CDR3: TGTGCCAGCAGCTTAGGACGAGGCGGGGGGGGAGAGACCCAGTACTTC.

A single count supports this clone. The CDR3 DNA is TGTGCCAGCAGTCCATCGGGAGAGGGGAACACTGAAGCTTTCTTT. It is translated as CASSPSGEGNTEAFF. The chain couples TRBV28 to TRBJ1-1; D is ambiguous. The CDR3 loop spans 15 amino acids. The V gene lost 5 bases and the J gene lost 1 base, with 14 bases spanning the gap. Germline V gene sequence: CDR1 MDHEN, CDR2 SYDVKM. Together with reference TRBV28 and TRBJ1-1, the CDR3 gives the full variable domain: DVKVTQSSRYLVKRTGEKVFLECVQDMDHENMFWYRQDPGLGLRLIYFSYDVKMKEKGDIPEGYSVSREKKERFSLILESASTNQTSMYLCASSPSGEGNTEAFFGQGTRLTVV.